The 20 T cell receptor beta chains in this list originate from one sample, sequenced in a study of T cells in Graves' hyperthyroidism and ophthalmopathy. Authors of the study amplified TCR beta CDR3 regions from RNA transcripts. RT-PCR in the first round (using the HTBI primer set) targeted the TCR CDR3. TCRdb itself ran the multiplex PCR reads through MiXCR, one entry per CDR3 protein. The table records about 180,000 distinct CDR3 sequences, 15% to 20% of them present only once. Material for sequencing was blood. These receptors were obtained from a woman aged 45-65 years with Graves' hyperthyroidism.

The V call is TRBV30, the J call TRBJ2-7; D is uncertain. Germline lookup yields CDR1 GTSNPN and CDR2 SVGIG (reference sequence). This CDR3 has 12 amino acids. Trimming removed 0 bases from V and 4 bases from J, with 7 bases in between. This CDR3 is CAWSVRLYEQYF. CDR3 sequence (DNA): TGTGCCTGGAGTGTACGCTTATACGAGCAGTACTTC.

In its sample, this clonotype was seen many times. The chain combines TRBV2 with TRBJ2-7; 10 positions match TRBD1. Germline values: CDR1 SNHLY, CDR2 FYNNEI. The CDR3 consists of 15 residues. V lost 6 bases to trimming and J lost 2 bases; unmatched junction nucleotides: 7. The CDR3, as DNA: TGTGCCAGCAGCGAGGGACAGGGGATGGCCTACGAGCAGTACTTC. This encodes CASSEGQGMAYEQYF.

V and J are TRBV28 and TRBJ1-2; D may be TRBD1 (6 bases). The germline V gene has CDR1 MDHEN and CDR2 SYDVKM. The germline V and J ends were trimmed by 2 bases and 0 bases, with 19 bases remaining between them. CDR3 length: 18 amino acids. CDR3 amino acids: CASSLIRQAGETNYGYTF. The CDR3 DNA reads TGTGCCAGCAGTTTAATTCGACAGGCGGGGGAAACTAACTATGGCTACACCTTC.

Concerning this clonotype itself: Given the absence of the conserved phenylalanine or tryptophan at the CDR3 end, a read error is likely. This sequence joins TRBV7-9 and TRBJ1-5; TRBD1 aligns across 8 bases. Germline V gives CDR1 SEHNR, CDR2 FQNEAQ (reference sequence). CDR3 length: 16 amino acids. V shed 5 bases, J shed 2 bases, and the junction held 8 bases outside the gene matches. In DNA, the CDR3 is TGTGCCAGCAGCCCCCCGGGACAGGTGGGCAATCAGCCCCAGCATCTT. Its protein is CASSPPGQVGNQPQHL.

There are many counts of this clonotype. The chain employs TRBV7-7 and TRBJ2-2; D may be TRBD2 (6 bases). This CDR3 is built from 13 residues. Germline V gene sequence: CDR1 SSHAT, CDR2 FNYEAQ (reference sequence). The CDR3 protein is CASGDSFTGELFF. CDR3 sequence (DNA): TGTGCTAGCGGCGACAGTTTCACCGGGGAGCTGTTTTTT.

This clonotype was detected many times. The CDR3 DNA follows: TGTGCCAGTAGTATAGATCTCGTCTCGGGACTAGCGGGGGGAAATGAGCAGTTCTTC. Amino acid sequence: CASSIDLVSGLAGGNEQFF. The chain carries TRBV19 and TRBJ2-1; 15 bases line up with TRBD2. Germline V gene data show CDR1 as LNHDA and CDR2 as SQIVND (reference sequence). V was pared by 0 bases and J by 7 bases, with 10 bases of the junction left unmatched. The CDR3 loop spans 19 amino acids.

This clonotype was picked up many times. The V and J genes are TRBV2 and TRBJ2-1; D possibly corresponds to TRBD1 (5 bases). Trimming removed 4 bases from V and 0 bases from J, with 13 bases in between. The germline CDR1 and CDR2 sequences are SNHLY and FYNNEI. The CDR3 is made up of 16 amino acids. CDR3 amino acids: CASSGGRTSSYNEQFF. The CDR3 nucleotides are TGTGCCAGCAGTGGGGGCCGGACGAGCTCCTACAATGAGCAGTTCTTC.

There are many counts of this clonotype. V usage is TRBV12-3 or TRBV12-4 and J usage is TRBJ1-4; D gene ambiguous. Trimming shortened V by 4 bases and J by 5 bases, and 11 bases separated the two germline ends. The CDR3 totals 14 residues. CDR3 DNA: TGTGCCAGCAGTTACGGGAACCTGAATGAAAAACTGTTTTTT. Its translation is CASSYGNLNEKLFF.

The CDR3 bases are TGTGCCAGCAGAATACAGGGACTTCGGCTGGAGACCCAGTACTTC. It is translated as CASRIQGLRLETQYF. The chain couples TRBV6-2 or TRBV6-3 to TRBJ2-5, with D perhaps assigned TRBD1 or TRBD2 (6 bases each). Germline CDR1 and CDR2: MNHEY and SVGEGT. The CDR3 contains 15 residues. V was pared by 6 bases and J by 5 bases, with 19 bases between.

The rearrangement links TRBV7-6 to TRBJ1-5; TRBD1 might be the D (6 bases). The V gene's germline CDR1 is SGHVS and CDR2 FNYEAQ. Trimming took off 5 bases at V and 2 bases at J, with 13 bases between the two ends. This CDR3 is built from 15 residues. CDR3 nucleotide sequence: TGTGCCAGCAGCGAGGTGCCAGGGGGCAATCAGCCCCAGCATTTT. Translated, it gives CASSEVPGGNQPQHF.

This clonotype was recorded at least ten times. Mismatch with germline at one junction end may stem from a read error. The rearrangement links TRBV20-1 to TRBJ1-5; TRBD1 agrees at 10 bases. CDR3 length equals 16 residues. From germline, CDR1 is DFQATT and CDR2 SNEGSKA (reference sequence). CDR3 in DNA: TGCAGTGCCAGAGTGCCGGGACAGGGGATCAATCAGCCCCAGCATTTT. Its protein product is CSARVPGQGINQPQHF.

The gene calls are TRBV2 and TRBJ1-1; D possibly corresponds to TRBD1 (5 bases). CDR3 size: 13 residues. Germline CDR1 and CDR2: SNHLY and FYNNEI. The V end was cut by 6 bases, the J end by 1 base, with 9 bases between. CDR3 protein: CASRYQGNTEAFF. Here the CDR3 DNA reads TGTGCCAGCAGATATCAGGGGAACACTGAAGCTTTCTTT.

The table lists this clonotype with many counts. The chain joins TRBV9 to TRBJ2-1; 10 bases fit TRBD1. CDR1 and CDR2 from the germline V gene are SGDLS and YYNGEE. With 2 bases clipped from V and 2 bases from J, the junction kept 7 bases outside the gene matches. The CDR3 sequence is 17 residues long. DNA for the CDR3: TGTGCCAGCAGCGTTGGGGTCGGGACAGGGGCCTACAATGAGCAGTTCTTC. It specifies CASSVGVGTGAYNEQFF. Complete variable domain (other parts from reference TRBV9 and TRBJ2-1): DSGVTQTPKHLITATGQRVTLRCSPRSGDLSVYWYQQSLDQGLQFLIQYYNGEERAKGNILERFSAQQFPDLHSELNLSSLELGDSALYFCASSVGVGTGAYNEQFFGPGTRLTVL.

In this sample, this clonotype turned up many times. V gene TRBV15 combines with J gene TRBJ1-4; D call uncertain. The CDR3 is made up of 15 amino acids. V gave up 1 base and J gave up 7 bases, with 13 bases separating them. Germline-derived CDR1 and CDR2 are LNHNV and YYDKDF (reference sequence). In DNA, the CDR3 is TGTGCCACCAGCAGAGGTTGGGGTAAAGGTGAAAAACTGTTTTTT. Protein: CATSRGWGKGEKLFF.

Ten or more counts support this clonotype. This chain uses TRBV7-9 with TRBJ1-3; D is possibly TRBD1 (5 bases). The CDR3 runs 16 residues. Germline V gene lookup returns CDR1 SEHNR and CDR2 FQNEAQ (reference sequence). Trimming took 3 bases from V and 1 from J, leaving 13 bases between them. CDR3 in amino acids: CASSFPAGGSGNTIYF. CDR3 DNA sequence: TGTGCCAGCAGCTTCCCTGCCGGGGGATCTGGAAACACCATATATTTT.

This clonotype was observed many times. The chain couples TRBV28 to TRBJ1-1; no definite D call. Trimming removed 11 bases at V and 2 bases at J, with 9 bases between. The CDR3 extends over 11 amino acids. The germline V gene has CDR1 MDHEN and CDR2 SYDVKM. CDR3 DNA: TGTGCCGTACGCGAAAACACTGAAGCTTTCTTT. Translation: CAVRENTEAFF.

This clonotype was seen ten or more times. The gene calls are TRBV28 and TRBJ1-4; D might be TRBD1 (5 bases). The CDR3 is made up of 14 amino acids. V was shortened by 3 bases and J by 8 bases, with 13 bases between the two germline ends. The germline CDR1 and CDR2 sequences are MDHEN and SYDVKM. CDR3 in DNA: TGTGCCAGCAGTTTGGGCGGGGCTGGAGAAAAACTGTTTTTT. Translation gives CASSLGGAGEKLFF.

The V and J genes are TRBV7-2 and TRBJ2-1; the match to TRBD2 covers 7 bases. The J segment lost 1 base and the V segment lost 3 bases, leaving 3 bases of the junction unmatched. The CDR3 is made up of 15 amino acids. Germline loops: CDR1 SGHTA, CDR2 FQGNSA. This CDR3 reads CASSFDGRSYNEQFF. CDR3 DNA: TGTGCCAGCAGCTTCGACGGGAGGTCCTACAATGAGCAGTTCTTC. The whole variable domain, filled in from reference TRBV7-2 and TRBJ2-1, reads GAGVSQSPSNKVTEKGKDVELRCDPISGHTALYWYRQSLGQGLEFLIYFQGNSAPDKSGLPSDRFSAERTGGSVSTLTIQRTQQEDSAVYLCASSFDGRSYNEQFFGPGTRLTVL.

This chain uses TRBV6-5 with TRBJ2-1; 8 bases fit TRBD2. The germline V gene has CDR1 MNHEY and CDR2 SVGAGI. This CDR3 spans 15 amino acids. V was clipped by 0 bases and J by 6 bases; unmatched bases: 4. CDR3 region: CASSYSGGALNEQFF. Here the CDR3 DNA reads TGTGCCAGCAGTTACTCCGGGGGGGCTCTCAATGAGCAGTTCTTC.

This clonotype appeared a few times. The rearrangement links TRBV5-1 to TRBJ1-3; a weak D match, TRBD1 (5 bases). With 0 bases removed from V and 2 bases from J, the gap between germline ends came to 9 bases. Germline V gene lookup returns CDR1 SGHRS and CDR2 YFSETQ. CDR3 size: 15 residues. CDR3 bases: TGCGCCAGCAGCTTGGCGGTGGGGCCTGGAAACACCATATATTTT. Translating it yields CASSLAVGPGNTIYF.